A selection of T cell receptor beta chains follows, all from one sample in a study of T cell changes during pregnancy in multiple sclerosis. This table comes from immunoSEQ multiplex PCR, and its TCRdb copy is limited to in-frame clones, with some not included. Of around 27,000 clones detected, more than 90% appear once; the ten largest clones hold around 0.7%. Sequences were derived from CD4+ T cells from peripheral blood mononuclear cells, sampled in the first trimester of pregnancy. The receptors come from a female donor with multiple sclerosis, enrolled in a pregnancy study. The CDR3 runs from the conserved cysteine through the conserved F or W. A D gene is named only where the DNA matches it firmly. Clone size appears in some rows only: once, few, many, or a class for an expanded clone.

clone size	D gene	V gene	J gene	CDR3 protein	CDR3 DNA
NA	NA	TRBV7-9	TRBJ2-1	CAPSTYGVLNEQFF	TGTGCCCCCAGCACCTACGGGGTATTGAATGAGCAGTTCTTC
NA	NA	TRBV7-9	TRBJ1-1	CASSFGRASSEAFF	TGTGCCAGCAGCTTCGGCAGGGCATCTTCTGAAGCTTTCTTT
NA	NA	TRBV5-3	TRBJ2-2	CARRLQGPGELFF	TGTGCCAGAAGGCTACAGGGTCCCGGGGAGCTGTTTTTT
NA	TRBD1	TRBV19	TRBJ1-4	CASSTLQGDNEKLFF	TGTGCCAGTAGTACGCTACAGGGGGATAATGAAAAACTGTTTTTT
NA	NA	TRBV28	TRBJ1-1	CASSYHLTGTEAFF	TGTGCCAGCAGTTACCACCTGACAGGCACTGAAGCTTTCTTT
NA	TRBD1	TRBV5-1	TRBJ1-1	CASSPSDRPPEEAFF	TGCGCCAGCAGCCCTTCGGACAGGCCCCCCGAAGAAGCTTTCTTT
NA	NA	TRBV2	TRBJ2-2	CASSENTDTTGELFF	TGTGCCAGCAGTGAAAATACAGATACCACCGGGGAGCTGTTTTTT
NA	NA	TRBV7-9	TRBJ1-4	CASSLMQGENEKLFF	TGTGCCAGCAGCTTAATGCAGGGTGAGAATGAAAAACTGTTTTTT
NA	TRBD1	TRBV30	TRBJ2-7	CAWRSGTGAPSYEQYF	TGTGCCTGGAGGTCCGGGACAGGGGCCCCCTCTTACGAGCAGTACTTC
NA	NA	TRBV11-2	TRBJ2-1	CASSLDRGHEQFF	TGTGCCAGCAGCTTAGACAGGGGCCATGAGCAGTTCTTC
NA	NA	TRBV6-5	TRBJ1-5	CASSHRDQPQHF	TGTGCCAGCAGCCACAGGGATCAGCCCCAGCATTTT
few	NA	TRBV7-9	TRBJ1-6	CASSLPRANSPLHF	TGTGCCAGCAGCTTACCCAGGGCGAATTCACCCCTCCACTTT
NA	NA	TRBV9	TRBJ1-5	CASSVLDSQPQHF	TGTGCCAGCAGCGTATTGGACAGTCAGCCCCAGCATTTT
NA	TRBD2	TRBV28	TRBJ2-1	CASSQAAGAAYNEQFF	TGTGCCAGCAGCCAGGCAGCGGGGGCCGCCTACAATGAGCAGTTCTTC
NA	NA	TRBV20-1	TRBJ1-1	CSVEDREAFF	TGCAGTGTGGAGGATCGGGAAGCTTTCTTT
NA	TRBD1	TRBV2	TRBJ2-1	CASSRGTGMRDQQFF	TGTGCCAGCAGCCGCGGGACAGGGATGCGGGATCAGCAGTTCTTC
NA	TRBD2	TRBV7-8	TRBJ2-1	CASSLGLVSHEQFF	TGTGCCAGCAGCTTGGGACTAGTCAGCCATGAGCAGTTCTTC